The following is a T cell receptor (beta chain) sequence with its context. The record originates from a study of blood T cell repertoires in COVID-19. Methods used by the authors: Using reference gene primer amplification, nucleated cell counts were estimated. Repertoires were generated with immunoSEQ multiplex PCR, while TCRdb's copy carries only in-frame clones and drops some. The D gene and trimming were derived from the DNA, and the V and J assignments and clone size from that table. The sample has approximately 200,000 clones; 94% are singletons. Germline V lookup: CDR1 MGHDK, CDR2 SYGVNS. This CDR3 spans 15 amino acids. Trimming took 6 bases from V and 6 from J; bases not matched to a gene: 7.

V usage is TRBV25-1 and J usage is TRBJ1-4; 10 bases match TRBD1. This clonotype originated in a man aged 25-40 years with COVID-19, enrolled during active disease. The source material was peripheral blood. The DNA for the CDR3 is TGTGCCAGCAGCCCACCCGGGACAGGGGATGAAAAACTGTTTTTT. Its translation: CASSPPGTGDEKLFF.